This T cell receptor beta chain was profiled in a study of cytomegalovirus exposure and HLA in healthy donors. Study conclusions and caveats: Earlier results showed most TCR beta V segments being productive about 87% or about 30% of the time.

As for this clone: Its antigen is unidentified.

V was clipped by 3 bases and J by 9 bases, with 14 bases between them. The CDR3 sequence is 13 residues long. Germline assignment: CDR1 SGDLS and CDR2 YYNGEE. Researchers ran the PCR with 60 Vbeta and 13 Jbeta primers. Clones were read by immunoSEQ multiplex PCR, and TCRdb kept only the in-frame ones, dropping some. The table shows fewer than 80,000 clones, with about 80% occurring only once. The chain couples TRBV9 to TRBJ2-3; possibly TRBD2 for D (7 bases). The source material was PBMCs. This sequence was found in a young man in good health and CMV-seronegative. DNA for the CDR3: TGTGCCAGCAGCGAAGGGGGGGCGCGCACGCAGTATTTT. Translated: CASSEGGARTQYF. The variable domain in full, with the rest retrieved from reference TRBV9 and TRBJ2-3, is DSGVTQTPKHLITATGQRVTLRCSPRSGDLSVYWYQQSLDQGLQFLIQYYNGEERAKGNILERFSAQQFPDLHSELNLSSLELGDSALYFCASSEGGARTQYFGPGTRLTVL.